The 29 T cell receptor beta chains in this list originate from one sample, sequenced in a study of beta chain features in type 1 diabetes. Study-wide results and caveats: Moderately but significantly shorter TCRB CDR3s were found in Type 1 diabetes patients in all four CD4+ subsets.

Reverse transcribing all isolated RNA meant expressed TCRB transcripts were sequenced. Libraries were prepared by immunoSEQ multiplex PCR; TCRdb keeps only in-frame clonotypes and omits some of them. The table lists about 650,000 clones, 9.5% to 15% of them singletons, with over 0.1% in the top ten. These receptors have no known antigen. The sequenced sample was naive CD4+ T cells from blood. The receptor set was obtained from a man between 25 and 39 years old with type 1 diabetes.

This clone occurred a few times. The chain links TRBV7-2 to TRBJ1-6; TRBD1 is a possible D gene (5 bases). Germline V lookup: CDR1 SGHTA, CDR2 FQGNSA. This CDR3 is built from 16 residues. Trimming pared 1 base from V and 7 bases from J, leaving 14 bases between. CDR3 nucleotides: TGTGCCAGCAGCTTAGATCCCCAGGGAGCCAATTCACCCCTCCACTTT. Encoded protein: CASSLDPQGANSPLHF.

Only a few counts were recorded for this clone. The V gene is TRBV5-6, the J gene TRBJ2-1, with TRBD1 identical over 8 bases. CDR1 SGHDT and CDR2 YYEEEE come from the germline V gene. V was pared by 0 bases and J by 8 bases, with 1 base of the junction left unmatched. CDR3 length equals 13 residues. This CDR3 is CASSLDRGDEQFF. The CDR3 region has the DNA TGTGCCAGCAGCTTGGACAGGGGGGATGAGCAGTTCTTC.

The J gene is TRBJ2-3, the V gene TRBV4-3, with D tentatively TRBD2 (5 bases). Trimming left V 3 bases short and J 9 bases short, with 10 bases between. Germline V CDR1 and CDR2: LGHNA, YSLEER. This CDR3 is built from 12 residues. The CDR3 here is CASSQEDRTQYF. DNA of the CDR3: TGCGCCAGCAGCCAGGAGGATCGGACGCAGTATTTT.

The rearrangement joins TRBV7-6 to TRBJ1-5; 9 positions match TRBD1. CDR1 and CDR2 from the germline V gene are SGHVS and FNYEAQ. V trimming: 5 bases; J trimming: 2 bases; junction bases outside the gene matches: 4. The CDR3 is made up of 15 amino acids. This CDR3 is CASSPQGAGNQPQHF. The CDR3 nucleotides are TGTGCCAGCAGCCCACAGGGGGCTGGCAATCAGCCCCAGCATTTT.

This clone has just a few counts. The gene calls are TRBV18 and TRBJ2-2; D assignment may be TRBD1 or TRBD2 (5 bases each). Looked up from germline, CDR1 is KGHSH and CDR2 is LQKENI. The CDR3 is 15 residues long. V dropped 0 bases and J dropped 1 base, with 6 bases sitting between them. The CDR3 bases are TGTGCCAGCTCACCACCTGGGGGGAACACCGGGGAGCTGTTTTTT. It encodes CASSPPGGNTGELFF.

This clone was seen only a few times. This chain joins TRBV6-5 and TRBJ2-5, with TRBD2 as a possible D gene (5 bases). The CDR3 runs 14 residues. CDR1 is MNHEY and CDR2 is SVGAGI in the germline V gene. The CDR3, as DNA: TGTGTCGTGAGGGCAGCTAGTACACAAGAGACCCAGTACTTC. It translates to CVVRAASTQETQYF.

This chain connects TRBV18 to TRBJ1-2, with 8 bases that match TRBD1. V lost 3 bases to trimming and J lost 4 bases; unmatched junction nucleotides: 10. The CDR3 spans 16 residues. CDR1 KGHSH and CDR2 LQKENI come from the germline V gene. CDR3 in amino acids: CASSPPLPGQAYGYTF. The CDR3 coding sequence is TGTGCCAGCTCACCTCCTCTTCCGGGACAGGCCTATGGCTACACCTTC.

This clone was seen a handful of times. The CDR3, as DNA: TGCGCCAGCAGCCAAGATCTCGAGCTCGGTTCACCCCTCCACTTT. Protein sequence: CASSQDLELGSPLHF. V gene TRBV4-3 combines with J gene TRBJ1-6, with D unclear. The germline V and J ends were trimmed by 0 bases and 9 bases, with 12 bases remaining between them. The CDR3 contains 15 residues. CDR1 is LGHNA and CDR2 is YSLEER in the germline V gene.

This clone was counted between two and nine times. The CDR3 coding sequence is TGTGCCTGGAGTAGGTATCCCGGGACAAGGGGGACCGGGGAGCTGTTTTTT. Translating it yields CAWSRYPGTRGTGELFF. This chain joins TRBV30 and TRBJ2-2; possibly TRBD1 for D (6 bases). The germline V gene encodes CDR1 GTSNPN and CDR2 SVGIG (reference sequence). The CDR3 sequence is 17 residues long. V lost 2 bases and J lost 5, with 21 bases in between.

The chain couples TRBV5-5 to TRBJ1-5; weak D call: TRBD1 (6 bases). Trimming took off 4 bases at V and 0 bases at J, with 11 bases between the two ends. The germline V gene has CDR1 SGHKS and CDR2 YYEKEE (reference sequence). CDR3 size: 15 residues. CDR3: CASSPTGLSNQPQHF. The CDR3 nucleotides read TGTGCCAGCAGCCCGACAGGTCTTAGCAATCAGCCCCAGCATTTT.

The rearrangement links TRBV6-5 to TRBJ1-2; possible D gene TRBD1, 6 bases. The germline CDR1 and CDR2 sequences are MNHEY and SVGAGI. V was cut by 5 bases and J by 7 bases, with 14 bases left in between. The CDR3 extends over 13 amino acids. The CDR3 DNA is TGTGCCAGCAGTCGGGACACCGGGCCTGGCTACACCTTC. This encodes CASSRDTGPGYTF.

As to this clone: Different DNA sequences within this sample yield the same CDR3. The V and J genes are TRBV9 and TRBJ2-2; D is uncertain. V was cut by 2 bases and J by 4 bases, with 6 bases left in between. Germline loops: CDR1 SGDLS, CDR2 YYNGEE. This CDR3 has 13 residues. As DNA, the CDR3 is TGTGCCAGCAGCGTGGGCCTCACCGGGGAGCTGTTTTTT. As protein: CASSVGLTGELFF.

This chain connects TRBV7-6 to TRBJ2-7; 7 bases are shared with TRBD1. This CDR3 is 15 amino acids long. V was pared by 1 base and J by 2 bases, with 5 bases of the junction left unmatched. Germline V gene lookup returns CDR1 SGHVS and CDR2 FNYEAQ. The CDR3 sequence is CASSLEGQGAYEQYF. The CDR3 coding sequence is TGTGCCAGCAGCTTAGAAGGGCAGGGGGCCTACGAGCAGTACTTC.

The chain couples TRBV2 to TRBJ1-2; D is unresolved. The ends were cut back, 1 base at V and 4 bases at J, with 13 bases in the middle. Germline-derived CDR1 and CDR2 are SNHLY and FYNNEI. This CDR3 contains 15 residues. In DNA, the CDR3 is TGTGCCAGCAGTGAAGAGGGCAGGAGGATCTATGGCTACACCTTC. Residues: CASSEEGRRIYGYTF.

The chain recombines TRBV9 with TRBJ1-1; D call uncertain. Trimming stripped 3 bases from V and 0 bases from J, with 6 bases between. Germline V gene data show CDR1 as SGDLS and CDR2 as YYNGEE. The CDR3 has 13 amino acids. Written as DNA, the CDR3 is TGTGCCAGCAGCGCTCCCCTGAACACTGAAGCTTTCTTT. This sequence encodes CASSAPLNTEAFF.

The chain has TRBV5-1 and TRBJ2-7, with 7 nucleotides matching TRBD2. This CDR3 is 13 amino acids long. CDR1 SGHRS and CDR2 YFSETQ come from the germline V gene. Trimming at V came to 5 bases and at J to 1 base, leaving 3 bases not matched to a gene. In DNA form, the CDR3 reads TGCGCCAGCAGTACGGGAGGATCCTACGAGCAGTACTTC. Residues: CASSTGGSYEQYF.

CDR3 nucleotide sequence: TGTGCCAGCAGCCAAGACATGAACACTGAAGCTTTCTTT. Protein: CASSQDMNTEAFF. This sequence joins TRBV14 and TRBJ1-1; D call uncertain. Trimming removed 0 bases at V and 0 bases at J, with 2 bases between. The CDR3 totals 13 residues. Germline V CDR1 and CDR2: SGHDN, FVKESK.

This clone was detected a few times. The CDR3 coding sequence is TGTGCCAGCAGCGTAGAAGCGCGGGGCCGACTCACAGATACGCAGTATTTT. Translated: CASSVEARGRLTDTQYF. V and J are TRBV9 and TRBJ2-3; tentative D call: TRBD2 (6 bases). Deletions cut 0 bases from V and 2 bases from J, with 16 bases between. The CDR3 is 17 residues long. CDR1 is SGDLS and CDR2 is YYNGEE in the germline V gene. Complete variable domain (other parts from reference TRBV9 and TRBJ2-3): DSGVTQTPKHLITATGQRVTLRCSPRSGDLSVYWYQQSLDQGLQFLIQYYNGEERAKGNILERFSAQQFPDLHSELNLSSLELGDSALYFCASSVEARGRLTDTQYFGPGTRLTVL.

This chain connects TRBV7-2 to TRBJ2-7, with D unresolved. Germline V gene sequence: CDR1 SGHTA, CDR2 FQGNSA. This CDR3 contains 15 residues. Trimming left V 0 bases short and J 2 bases short, with 11 bases between. This CDR3 is CASSLAAGQTYEQYF. In DNA, the CDR3 is TGTGCCAGCAGCTTAGCGGCAGGTCAGACCTACGAGCAGTACTTC.

The chain links TRBV14 to TRBJ2-5; 9 nucleotides agree with TRBD2. This CDR3 contains 18 residues. Germline CDR1 is SGHDN and CDR2 is FVKESK. Trimming removed 0 bases from V and 8 bases from J; junction bases left unmatched: 16. CDR3: CASSQDAAAGGRFGTQYF. For the CDR3, the DNA is TGTGCCAGCAGCCAAGATGCGGCGGCGGGGGGGCGGTTTGGAACCCAGTACTTC.

In its sample, this clone was seen a few times. The rearrangement links TRBV30 to TRBJ2-7; no clear D gene. Germline CDR1 reads GTSNPN; CDR2 reads SVGIG (reference sequence). The V end was cut by 5 bases, the J end by 1 base, with 3 bases between. The CDR3 extends over 10 amino acids. The CDR3 spells CAWGSYEQYF. In DNA, the CDR3 is TGTGCCTGGGGGTCCTACGAGCAGTACTTC.

The sample holds a few counts of this clone. V gene TRBV7-2 combines with J gene TRBJ1-2, with D maybe TRBD1 (5 bases). Germline V CDR1 and CDR2: SGHTA, FQGNSA. V was trimmed by 0 bases and J by 4 bases, leaving 27 bases between them. CDR3 length equals 20 residues. The CDR3 sequence is CASSLATAPSLGSWSYGYTF. CDR3 in DNA: TGTGCCAGCAGCTTAGCGACAGCCCCTAGTTTGGGGAGTTGGAGCTATGGCTACACCTTC.

This clone was observed a handful of times. J is TRBJ1-5 and V is TRBV6-6; D may be TRBD1 (5 bases). The CDR3 sequence is 16 residues long. Trimming left V 6 bases short and J 6 bases short, with 21 bases between. In germline, CDR1 is MNHNY, CDR2 SVGAGI (reference sequence). The CDR3 reads CASRTWPEGPTQPQHF. The CDR3 DNA sequence: TGTGCCAGCAGGACATGGCCTGAGGGACCCACTCAGCCCCAGCATTTT.

This clone was detected only a few times. The CDR3 loop is CASSDPGNNEQFF. For the CDR3, the DNA is TGTGCCAGCTCTGATCCCGGGAACAATGAGCAGTTCTTC. V usage is TRBV18 and J usage is TRBJ2-1, with TRBD2 as a possible D gene (5 bases). The CDR3 has 13 amino acids. Per the germline V gene, CDR1 is KGHSH and CDR2 is LQKENI. With 6 bases removed from V and 5 bases from J, the gap between germline ends came to 11 bases.

This clone was counted only a few times. J is TRBJ1-2 and V is TRBV7-2; TRBD1 agrees at 10 bases. Per the germline V gene, CDR1 is SGHTA and CDR2 is FQGNSA. The V and J ends lost 8 bases and 3 bases, in that order; junction bases with no gene match: 6. The CDR3 runs 14 residues. This chain's CDR3 is CASGETGGHYGYTF. The CDR3 nucleotides read TGTGCCAGCGGGGAGACAGGGGGCCACTATGGCTACACCTTC.

The chain combines TRBV2 with TRBJ2-1; 7 nucleotides agree with TRBD1. V shed 8 bases and J 5 bases; nucleotides not matched to a gene: 6. Per germline, CDR1 SNHLY and CDR2 FYNNEI. The length of the CDR3 is 13 residues. CDR3 protein: CASQPTGNNEQFF. Written as DNA, the CDR3 is TGTGCCAGCCAACCGACAGGGAACAATGAGCAGTTCTTC.

The chain employs TRBV29-1 and TRBJ2-1, with TRBD2 matching over 8 bases. CDR1 SQVTM and CDR2 ANQGSEA come from the germline V gene. The trim removed 3 bases at V and 7 bases at J, leaving 8 bases unmatched. The CDR3 covers 14 residues. In nucleotides, the CDR3 is TGCAGCGTTGATGGGCTAGCGGGCCTTAATGAGCAGTTCTTC. This gives the protein CSVDGLAGLNEQFF.

The chain recombines TRBV4-3 with TRBJ1-2, with D perhaps TRBD1 (6 bases). V shed 3 bases and J shed 0 bases, with 11 bases lying between them. CDR3 length equals 15 residues. CDR1 and CDR2 from the germline V gene are LGHNA and YSLEER. CDR3 sequence reads: CASSHDTGTNYGYTF. Written as DNA, the CDR3 is TGCGCCAGCAGCCACGATACAGGGACTAACTATGGCTACACCTTC.

The V call is TRBV7-9, the J call TRBJ1-6, with a possible D match to TRBD1 (6 bases). This CDR3 contains 15 residues. V gave up 2 bases and J gave up 7 bases, with 12 bases separating them. Germline lookup yields CDR1 SEHNR and CDR2 FQNEAQ (reference sequence). The CDR3 spells CASSLSGQGNSPLHF. The DNA of the CDR3 is TGTGCCAGCAGCTTAAGTGGGCAGGGGAATTCACCCCTCCACTTT.